This T cell receptor beta chain was recorded in a study of cytomegalovirus exposure and HLA in healthy donors. Study results and caveats: Data from an earlier analysis indicated that most TCR beta V segments were productive either about 90% or about 30% of the time. The classifier reportedly diagnosed cytomegalovirus status with high sensitivity and specificity.

Details on this clone: What it binds is unknown.

The CDR3 loop spans 15 amino acids. Germline CDR1 and CDR2: SGHRS and YFSETQ. V dropped 0 bases and J dropped 2; count of bases not matched to a gene: 4. 60 Vbeta and 13 Jbeta primers were used in PCR. The table came from immunoSEQ multiplex PCR; TCRdb's copy has only in-frame clones and leaves some out. Here the sample spans about 160,000 clones, around four fifths being singletons. Sample: PBMCs. The receptor's source is a man younger than 35 in good health and CMV-seropositive. This chain joins TRBV5-1 and TRBJ2-5; TRBD1 aligns across 7 bases. The CDR3 here is CASSLAGQEQETQYF. Written as DNA, the CDR3 is TGCGCCAGCAGCTTGGCCGGACAGGAGCAAGAGACCCAGTACTTC.